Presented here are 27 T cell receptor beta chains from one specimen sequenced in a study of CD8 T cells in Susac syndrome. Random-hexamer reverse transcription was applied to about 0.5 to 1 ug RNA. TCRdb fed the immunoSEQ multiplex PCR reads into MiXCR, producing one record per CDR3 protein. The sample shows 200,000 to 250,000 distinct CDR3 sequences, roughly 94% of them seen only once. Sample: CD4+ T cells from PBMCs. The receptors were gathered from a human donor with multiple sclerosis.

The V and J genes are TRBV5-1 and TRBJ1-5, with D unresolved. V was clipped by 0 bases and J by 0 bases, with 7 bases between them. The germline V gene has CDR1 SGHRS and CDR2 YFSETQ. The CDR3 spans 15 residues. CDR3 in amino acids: CASSLGDYSNQPQHF. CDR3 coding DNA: TGCGCCAGCAGCTTGGGGGATTATAGCAATCAGCCCCAGCATTTT.

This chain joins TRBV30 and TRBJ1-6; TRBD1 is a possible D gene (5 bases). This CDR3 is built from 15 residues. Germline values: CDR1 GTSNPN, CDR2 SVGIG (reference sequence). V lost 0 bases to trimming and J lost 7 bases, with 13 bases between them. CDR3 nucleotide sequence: TGTGCCTGGAGTGTAATCCCAGGGTTGAATTCACCCCTCCACTTT. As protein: CAWSVIPGLNSPLHF. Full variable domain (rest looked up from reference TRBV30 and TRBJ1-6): SQTIHQWPATLVQPVGSPLSLECTVEGTSNPNLYWYRQAAGRGLQLLFYSVGIGQISSEVPQNLSASRPQDRQFILSSKKLLLSDSGFYLCAWSVIPGLNSPLHFGNGTRLTVT.

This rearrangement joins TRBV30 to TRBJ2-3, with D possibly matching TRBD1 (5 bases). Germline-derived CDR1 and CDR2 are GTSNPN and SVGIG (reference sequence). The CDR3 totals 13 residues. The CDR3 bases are TGTGCATCCAGACAGAAAAACACAGATACGCAGTATTTT. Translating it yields CASRQKNTDTQYF. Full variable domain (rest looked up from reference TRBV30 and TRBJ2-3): SQTIHQWPATLVQPVGSPLSLECTVEGTSNPNLYWYRQAAGRGLQLLFYSVGIGQISSEVPQNLSASRPQDRQFILSSKKLLLSDSGFYLCASRQKNTDTQYFGPGTRLTVL.

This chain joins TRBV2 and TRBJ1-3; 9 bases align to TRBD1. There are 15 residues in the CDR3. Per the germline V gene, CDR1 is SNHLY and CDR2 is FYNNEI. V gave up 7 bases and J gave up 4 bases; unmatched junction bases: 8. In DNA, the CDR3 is TGTGCCAGCATAGCCGGACAGGGGAACGGAAACACCATATATTTT. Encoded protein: CASIAGQGNGNTIYF. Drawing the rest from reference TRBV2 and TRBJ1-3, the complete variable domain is EPEVTQTPSHQVTQMGQEVILRCVPISNHLYFYWYRQILGQKVEFLVSFYNNEISEKSEIFDDQFSVERPDGSNFTLKIRSTKLEDSAMYFCASIAGQGNGNTIYFGEGSWLTVV.

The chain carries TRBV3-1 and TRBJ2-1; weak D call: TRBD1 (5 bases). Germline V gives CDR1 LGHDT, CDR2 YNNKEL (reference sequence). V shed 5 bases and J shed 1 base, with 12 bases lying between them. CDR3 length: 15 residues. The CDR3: CASSDRGNSYNEQFF. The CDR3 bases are TGTGCCAGCAGCGATAGGGGTAATTCCTACAATGAGCAGTTCTTC.

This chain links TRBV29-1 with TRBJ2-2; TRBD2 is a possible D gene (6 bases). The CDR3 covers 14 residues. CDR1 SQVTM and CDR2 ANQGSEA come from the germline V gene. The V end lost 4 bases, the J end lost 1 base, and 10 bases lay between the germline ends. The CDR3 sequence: CSVAAGRNTGELFF. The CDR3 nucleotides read TGCAGCGTTGCCGCCGGGAGGAACACCGGGGAGCTGTTTTTT.

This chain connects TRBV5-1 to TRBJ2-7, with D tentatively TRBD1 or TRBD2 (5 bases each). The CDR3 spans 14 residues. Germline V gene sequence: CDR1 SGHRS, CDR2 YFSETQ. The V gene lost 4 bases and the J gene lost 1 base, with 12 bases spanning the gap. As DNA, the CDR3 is TGCGCCAGCAGCACTAGAGACAGTTCCTACGAGCAGTACTTC. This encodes CASSTRDSSYEQYF.

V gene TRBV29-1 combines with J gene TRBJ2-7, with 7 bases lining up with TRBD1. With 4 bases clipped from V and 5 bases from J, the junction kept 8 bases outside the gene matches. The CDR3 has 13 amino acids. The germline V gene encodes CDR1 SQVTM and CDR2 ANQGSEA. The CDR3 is CSVVAGGRNEQYV. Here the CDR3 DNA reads TGCAGCGTTGTAGCAGGGGGTAGAAACGAGCAGTACGTC.

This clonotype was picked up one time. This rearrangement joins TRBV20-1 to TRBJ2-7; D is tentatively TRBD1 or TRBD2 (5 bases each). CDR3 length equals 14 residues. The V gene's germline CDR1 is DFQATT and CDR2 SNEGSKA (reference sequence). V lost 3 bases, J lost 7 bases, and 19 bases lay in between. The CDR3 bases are TGCAGTGCTAGGGGACCCGGCGACTTGGGGGAGCAGTACTTC. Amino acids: CSARGPGDLGEQYF.

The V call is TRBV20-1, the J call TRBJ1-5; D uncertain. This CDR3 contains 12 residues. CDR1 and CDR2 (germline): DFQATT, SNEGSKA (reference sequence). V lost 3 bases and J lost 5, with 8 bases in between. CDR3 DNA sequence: TGCAGTGCTAGTGTCCGAGATCAGCCCCAGCATTTT. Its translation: CSASVRDQPQHF.

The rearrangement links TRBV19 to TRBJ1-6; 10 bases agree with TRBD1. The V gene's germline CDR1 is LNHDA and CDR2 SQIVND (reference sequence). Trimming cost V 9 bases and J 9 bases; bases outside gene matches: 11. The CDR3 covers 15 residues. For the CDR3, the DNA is TGTGCCAGCGGACAGGGGGGTATCTTAGGTTCACCCCTCCACTTT. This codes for CASGQGGILGSPLHF. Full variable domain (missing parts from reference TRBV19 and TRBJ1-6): DGGITQSPKYLFRKEGQNVTLSCEQNLNHDAMYWYRQDPGQGLRLIYYSQIVNDFQKGDIAEGYSVSREKKESFPLTVTSAQKNPTAFYLCASGQGGILGSPLHFGNGTRLTVT.

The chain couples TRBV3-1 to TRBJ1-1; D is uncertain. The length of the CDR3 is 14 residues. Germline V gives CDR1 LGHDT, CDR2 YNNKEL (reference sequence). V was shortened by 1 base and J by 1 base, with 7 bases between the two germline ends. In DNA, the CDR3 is TGTGCCAGCAGCCAAGTGGAACCGAACACTGAAGCTTTCTTT. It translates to CASSQVEPNTEAFF. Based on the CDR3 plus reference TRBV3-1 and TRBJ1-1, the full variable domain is DTAVSQTPKYLVTQMGNDKSIKCEQNLGHDTMYWYKQDSKKFLKIMFSYNNKELIINETVPNRFSPKSPDKAHLNLHINSLELGDSAVYFCASSQVEPNTEAFFGQGTRLTVV.

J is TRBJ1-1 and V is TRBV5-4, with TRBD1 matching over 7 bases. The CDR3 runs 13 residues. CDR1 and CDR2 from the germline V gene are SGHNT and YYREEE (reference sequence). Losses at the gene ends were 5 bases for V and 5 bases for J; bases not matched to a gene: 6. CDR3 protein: CASSWTGGTEAFF. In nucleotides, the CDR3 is TGTGCCAGCAGTTGGACAGGTGGTACTGAAGCTTTCTTT. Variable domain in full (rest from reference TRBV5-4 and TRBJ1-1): ETGVTQSPTHLIKTRGQQVTLRCSSQSGHNTVSWYQQALGQGPQFIFQYYREEENGRGNFPPRFSGLQFPNYSSELNVNALELDDSALYLCASSWTGGTEAFFGQGTRLTVV.

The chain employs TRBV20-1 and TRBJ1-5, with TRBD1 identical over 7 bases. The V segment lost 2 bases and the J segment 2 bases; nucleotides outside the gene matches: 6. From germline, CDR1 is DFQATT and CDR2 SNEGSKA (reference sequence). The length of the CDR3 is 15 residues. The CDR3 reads CSARRQGQGNQPQHF. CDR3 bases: TGCAGTGCTAGAAGACAGGGTCAGGGCAATCAGCCCCAGCATTTT.

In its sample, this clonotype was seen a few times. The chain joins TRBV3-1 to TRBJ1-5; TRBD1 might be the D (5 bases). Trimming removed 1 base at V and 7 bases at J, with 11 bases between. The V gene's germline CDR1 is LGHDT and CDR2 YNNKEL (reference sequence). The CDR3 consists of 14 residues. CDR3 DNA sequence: TGTGCCAGCAGCCAAGCTGGGGGAAACCAGCCCCAGCATTTT. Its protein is CASSQAGGNQPQHF.

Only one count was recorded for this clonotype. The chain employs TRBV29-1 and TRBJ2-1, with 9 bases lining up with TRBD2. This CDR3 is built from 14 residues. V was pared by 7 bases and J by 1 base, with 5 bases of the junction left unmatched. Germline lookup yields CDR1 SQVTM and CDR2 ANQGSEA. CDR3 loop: CSGATSGSYNEQFF. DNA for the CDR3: TGCAGCGGCGCTACTAGCGGGTCCTACAATGAGCAGTTCTTC.

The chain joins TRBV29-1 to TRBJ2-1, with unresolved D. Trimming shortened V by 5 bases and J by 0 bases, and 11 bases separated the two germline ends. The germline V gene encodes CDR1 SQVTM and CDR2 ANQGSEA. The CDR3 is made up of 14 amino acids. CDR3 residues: CSVLGVSSYNEQFF. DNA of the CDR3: TGCAGCGTTCTAGGCGTGAGCTCCTACAATGAGCAGTTCTTC.

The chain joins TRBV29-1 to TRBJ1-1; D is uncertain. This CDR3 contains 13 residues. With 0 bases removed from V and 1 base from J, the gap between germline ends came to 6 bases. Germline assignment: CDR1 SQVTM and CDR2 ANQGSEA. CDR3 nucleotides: TGCAGCGTTGAAGAGGTCTCGAACACTGAAGCTTTCTTT. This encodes CSVEEVSNTEAFF.

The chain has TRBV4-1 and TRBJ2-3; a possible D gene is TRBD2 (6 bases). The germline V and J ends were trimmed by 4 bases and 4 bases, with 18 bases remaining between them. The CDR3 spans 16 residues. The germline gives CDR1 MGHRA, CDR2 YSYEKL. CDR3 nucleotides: TGCGCCAGCAGCCGCGCACGGGGGAGTGTCCCAGATACGCAGTATTTT. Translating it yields CASSRARGSVPDTQYF.

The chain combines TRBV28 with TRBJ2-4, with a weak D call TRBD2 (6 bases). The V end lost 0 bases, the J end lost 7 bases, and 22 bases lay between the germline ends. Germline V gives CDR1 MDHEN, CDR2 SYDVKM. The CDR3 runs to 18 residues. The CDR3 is CASSLWGTQKIRSNIQYF. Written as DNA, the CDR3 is TGTGCCAGCAGTTTATGGGGGACTCAAAAGATTCGGTCGAACATTCAGTACTTC. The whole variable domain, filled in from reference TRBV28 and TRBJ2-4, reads DVKVTQSSRYLVKRTGEKVFLECVQDMDHENMFWYRQDPGLGLRLIYFSYDVKMKEKGDIPEGYSVSREKKERFSLILESASTNQTSMYLCASSLWGTQKIRSNIQYFGAGTRLSVL.

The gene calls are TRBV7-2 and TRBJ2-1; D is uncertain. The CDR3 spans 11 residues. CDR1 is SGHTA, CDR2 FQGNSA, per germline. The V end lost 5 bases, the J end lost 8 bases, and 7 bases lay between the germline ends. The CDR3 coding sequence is TGTGCCAGCAGCCAGTACGATGAGCAGTTCTTC. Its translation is CASSQYDEQFF.

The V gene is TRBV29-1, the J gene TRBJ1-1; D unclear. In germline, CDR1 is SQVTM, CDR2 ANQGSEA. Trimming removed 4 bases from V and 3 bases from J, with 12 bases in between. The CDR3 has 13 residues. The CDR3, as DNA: TGCAGCGTTGCGTCTCGTAGGGACACTGAAGCTTTCTTT. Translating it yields CSVASRRDTEAFF.

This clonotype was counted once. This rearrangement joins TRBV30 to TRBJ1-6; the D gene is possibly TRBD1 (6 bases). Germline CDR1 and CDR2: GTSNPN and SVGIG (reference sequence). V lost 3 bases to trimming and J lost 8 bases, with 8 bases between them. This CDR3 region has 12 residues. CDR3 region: CAWRGADSPLHF. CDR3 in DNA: TGTGCCTGGAGGGGGGCAGATTCACCCCTCCACTTT.

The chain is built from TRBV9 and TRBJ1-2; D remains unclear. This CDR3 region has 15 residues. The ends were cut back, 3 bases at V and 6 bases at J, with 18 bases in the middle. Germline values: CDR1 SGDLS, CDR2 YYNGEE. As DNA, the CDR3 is TGTGCCAGCAGCGCGGTTCGGGGAGGGTCGGATGGCTACACCTTC. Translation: CASSAVRGGSDGYTF.

CDR3 sequence reads: CSAITATGQPQHF. CDR3 nucleotide sequence: TGCAGCGCTATCACCGCCACGGGCCAGCCCCAGCATTTT. The V call is TRBV29-1, the J call TRBJ1-5; D ambiguous. Trimming cost V 7 bases and J 7 bases, with 17 bases left between them. Germline loops: CDR1 SQVTM, CDR2 ANQGSEA. CDR3 size: 13 residues.

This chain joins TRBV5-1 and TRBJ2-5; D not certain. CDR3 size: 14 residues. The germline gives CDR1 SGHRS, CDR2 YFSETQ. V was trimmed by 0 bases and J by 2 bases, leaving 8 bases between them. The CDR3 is CASSLAPVQETQYF. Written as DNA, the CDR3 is TGCGCCAGCAGCTTGGCCCCGGTACAAGAGACCCAGTACTTC.

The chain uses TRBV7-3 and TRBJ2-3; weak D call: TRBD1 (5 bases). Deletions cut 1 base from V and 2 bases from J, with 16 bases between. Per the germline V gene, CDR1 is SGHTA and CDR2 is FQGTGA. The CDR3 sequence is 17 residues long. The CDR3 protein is CASSLIDTWGSTDTQYF. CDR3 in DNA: TGTGCCAGCAGCTTAATCGACACCTGGGGCTCCACAGATACGCAGTATTTT.